This is a list of T cell receptor beta chains from one sample in a study of beta chain features in type 1 diabetes. TCRdb keeps only in-frame clones here, not all; method: immunoSEQ multiplex PCR. The sample contains 850,000 to 900,000 clones, around a sixth of which appear only once. The sequenced sample was naive CD4+ T cells from blood. All receptors derive from a woman in her late teens or twenties in good health. Each CDR3 is given without its conserved first and last residue. Size values are once, few and many counts, or a class for expanded clones, and some rows have none.

TRBJ2-1 | TRBV10-3 | NA | AIRQGAANEQF
TRBJ2-5 | TRBV6-1 | NA | ASSLGTRARKTQY
TRBJ2-1 | TRBV2 | few | ASSGAGSYNEQF
TRBJ1-1 | TRBV7-8 | NA | ASSYRLFGGNTEAF
TRBJ2-3 | TRBV10-3 | NA | AISESNLEGTQY
TRBJ2-1 | TRBV18 | few | ASSPLGTSGPAQSNEQF
TRBJ1-3 | TRBV7-9 | few | ASRTLREISGNTIY
TRBJ2-7 | TRBV7-9 | few | ASSPNGYEQY
TRBJ2-1 | TRBV19 | few | ASSRGTSGSSYNEQF
TRBJ2-5 | TRBV29-1 | NA | SVPGQETQY
TRBJ1-2 | TRBV6-5 | few | ASSRTGILAGYT
TRBJ1-4 | TRBV4-1 | NA | ASSQDPGGVKKLF
TRBJ2-7 | TRBV4-3 | NA | ASSQGLAGAYEQY
TRBJ2-3 | TRBV15 | few | ATSRTVGAGRSTDTQY
TRBJ2-7 | TRBV6-1 | few | ASSEAGTVNYEQY
TRBJ2-5 | TRBV4-1 | NA | ASSQVVGRARETQY
TRBJ2-3 | TRBV4-2 | NA | ASKYEGTDTQY
TRBJ2-1 | TRBV7-6 | few | ASSASGTGDEQF
TRBJ1-1 | TRBV5-6 | few | ASSWHSTEAF
TRBJ1-1 | TRBV2 | few | ASSVQGQGNTEAF
TRBJ1-2 | TRBV7-2 | few | ASSPLGDYGYT
TRBJ2-4 | TRBV6-6 | few | ASSYSPRGNIQY
TRBJ2-2 | TRBV7-3 | few | ASSFRQGANTGELF
TRBJ2-2 | TRBV18 | NA | ASSPGTGDTGELF
TRBJ2-3 | TRBV5-6 | NA | ASSLRKADVRTDTQY
TRBJ2-7 | TRBV29-1 | few | SVEAGGYEQY
TRBJ2-7 | TRBV14 | few | ASSRANGFSTYEQY
TRBJ2-5 | TRBV21-1 | few | ASSKGRLAGKVSGETQY
TRBJ1-2 | TRBV7-9 | NA | ASGDRAYGYT
TRBJ2-1 | TRBV7-6 | NA | ASSWSWTRDNEQF
TRBJ2-7 | TRBV20-1 | few | SASWYEQY
TRBJ2-2 | TRBV27 | NA | ASSGNWGGTGELF
TRBJ2-2 | TRBV25-1 | few | ASRPRASGSTGELF
TRBJ2-2 | TRBV7-2 | NA | ASSLRHRVGRTGELF
TRBJ2-2 | TRBV19 | NA | ASLRGVPGELF
TRBJ2-1 | TRBV7-6 | few | ASSQGSRSYNEQF
TRBJ2-7 | TRBV7-6 | NA | ASSPIAGGPNEQY
TRBJ2-3 | TRBV18 | few | ASSPSEGTDTQY
TRBJ2-3 | TRBV25-1 | few | ASSVAGGRDTQY
TRBJ2-4 | TRBV21-1 | few | ASSKVEKQGSKNIQY
TRBJ2-2 | TRBV5-1 | few | ASSLEGSGELF
TRBJ1-3 | TRBV10-3 | NA | AIREGNSGNTIY
TRBJ2-7 | TRBV4-3 | NA | ASSQDGGPRPYEQY
TRBJ1-1 | TRBV20-1 | few | SARSPAEAF
TRBJ2-7 | TRBV10-3 | NA | AISGTSGAYEQY
TRBJ2-2 | TRBV19 | NA | ASSIVGVGELF
TRBJ2-1 | TRBV29-1 | few | SVESGLVSFNEQF
TRBJ2-2 | TRBV19 | few | ASIQAGGPGELF
TRBJ2-1 | TRBV5-4 | few | ASSLVDSGEQF
TRBJ1-1 | TRBV6-6 | NA | ASSPSLAENTEAF